The rows below give T cell receptor beta chains drawn from one sample of a study of regulatory T cells in long-lasting Graves disease. Using its own MiXCR run on the multiplex PCR reads, TCRdb lists one record per CDR3 protein. The table has roughly 380,000 distinct CDR3 sequences, 15% seen once. Sequences were derived from peripheral blood mononuclear cells (PBMCs), sampled at new diagnosis, from a patient treated with antithyroid drugs. The origin of the receptors is a female donor with Graves disease. Each CDR3 is given with its conserved first and last residue. A D gene is named only where the DNA matches it firmly. A clone size is listed for some rows: how often the clone was seen (once, few, many), or a class if it is expanded.

abundance: many
j_gene: TRBJ2-3
d_gene: -
len: 14
v_gene: TRBV12-3/TRBV12-4
CDR3aa: CASRGLGGTDTQYF
CDR3nt: TGTGCCAGCAGGGGGTTGGGGGGAACAGATACGCAGTATTTT

abundance: few
j_gene: TRBJ1-3
d_gene: -
len: 20
v_gene: TRBV6-2/TRBV6-3
CDR3aa: CASSYSRGRDGPSSGNTIYF
CDR3nt: TGTGCCAGCAGTTACTCCCGAGGCAGGGACGGACCCAGCTCTGGAAACACCATATATTTT

abundance: many
j_gene: TRBJ2-5
d_gene: -
len: 18
v_gene: TRBV7-9
CDR3aa: CASSYPTITGRAWETQYF
CDR3nt: TGTGCCAGCAGCTATCCGACAATCACAGGGAGGGCCTGGGAGACCCAGTACTTC

abundance: -
j_gene: TRBJ2-1
d_gene: -
len: 14
v_gene: TRBV19
CDR3aa: CASSHMTRAGEQFF
CDR3nt: TGTGCCAGTAGCCATATGACCCGCGCGGGTGAGCAGTTCTTC

abundance: -
j_gene: TRBJ2-6
d_gene: -
len: 15
v_gene: TRBV6-1
CDR3aa: CATTPTRSGANVLTF
CDR3nt: TGTGCCACCACTCCCACCCGCTCTGGGGCCAACGTCCTGACTTTC

abundance: many
j_gene: TRBJ1-2
d_gene: -
len: 12
v_gene: TRBV3-1
CDR3aa: CASGQANYGYTF
CDR3nt: TGTGCCAGCGGACAAGCTAACTATGGCTACACCTTC

abundance: -
j_gene: TRBJ2-7
d_gene: -
len: 15
v_gene: TRBV4-3
CDR3aa: CASSQSTGLHYEQYF
CDR3nt: TGCGCCAGCAGCCAAAGCACGGGACTTCACTACGAGCAGTACTTC

abundance: -
j_gene: TRBJ1-5
d_gene: -
len: 15
v_gene: TRBV18
CDR3aa: CASSPGVAGNQPQHF
CDR3nt: TGTGCCAGCTCACCCGGGGTAGCGGGCAATCAGCCCCAGCATTTT

abundance: -
j_gene: TRBJ1-5
d_gene: -
len: 12
v_gene: TRBV7-9
CDR3aa: CASSPEGGAQHF
CDR3nt: TGTGCCAGCAGCCCAGAGGGGGGGGCCCAGCATTTT

abundance: many
j_gene: TRBJ1-2
d_gene: TRBD1
len: 18
v_gene: TRBV29-1
CDR3aa: CSVLTPPGQGAPNYGYTF
CDR3nt: TGCAGCGTTCTCACCCCACCGGGACAGGGGGCACCTAACTATGGCTACACCTTC

abundance: many
j_gene: TRBJ2-1
d_gene: -
len: 16
v_gene: TRBV5-1
CDR3aa: CASRRFGGGDYNEQFF
CDR3nt: TGCGCCAGCAGGAGGTTTGGTGGGGGTGACTACAATGAGCAGTTCTTC

abundance: -
j_gene: TRBJ1-6
d_gene: -
len: 15
v_gene: TRBV4-1
CDR3aa: CASSQGKGFKSPLHF
CDR3nt: TGCGCCAGCAGCCAAGGGAAGGGGTTCAAGTCACCCCTCCACTTT

abundance: few
j_gene: TRBJ1-2
d_gene: TRBD1
len: 14
v_gene: TRBV2
CDR3aa: CASSGGDRVGGYTF
CDR3nt: TGTGCCAGCAGTGGAGGGGACAGGGTCGGTGGCTACACCTTC

abundance: many
j_gene: TRBJ2-5
d_gene: TRBD1
len: 17
v_gene: TRBV2
CDR3aa: CASKMTGGFRMRETQYF
CDR3nt: TGTGCCAGCAAGATGACAGGGGGATTTAGGATGAGAGAGACCCAGTACTTC

abundance: many
j_gene: TRBJ2-5
d_gene: TRBD2
len: 15
v_gene: TRBV12-3/TRBV12-4
CDR3aa: CASTSAGGLVETQYF
CDR3nt: TGTGCCAGCACAAGTGCGGGGGGGCTGGTGGAGACCCAGTACTTC

abundance: many
j_gene: TRBJ2-1
d_gene: TRBD2
len: 16
v_gene: TRBV7-9
CDR3aa: CASSASAGAGRDEQFF
CDR3nt: TGTGCCAGCAGCGCCTCAGCGGGAGCGGGACGCGATGAGCAGTTCTTC

abundance: many
j_gene: TRBJ2-2
d_gene: TRBD2
len: 16
v_gene: TRBV7-2
CDR3aa: CASSPGGRIFLGELFF
CDR3nt: TGTGCCAGCAGCCCGGGGGGGCGGATCTTTCTGGGGGAGCTGTTTTTT

abundance: -
j_gene: TRBJ2-3
d_gene: -
len: 12
v_gene: TRBV20-1
CDR3aa: CSAWPGPDTQYF
CDR3nt: TGCAGTGCCTGGCCCGGCCCAGATACGCAGTATTTT

abundance: -
j_gene: TRBJ2-1
d_gene: -
len: 14
v_gene: TRBV20-1
CDR3aa: CSAVPGRFYNEQFF
CDR3nt: TGCAGTGCCGTCCCGGGACGGTTCTACAATGAGCAGTTCTTC

abundance: many
j_gene: TRBJ1-6
d_gene: -
len: 14
v_gene: TRBV5-1
CDR3aa: CASSLGENNSPLHF
CDR3nt: TGCGCCAGCAGCTTGGGGGAAAATAATTCACCCCTCCACTTT

abundance: -
j_gene: TRBJ2-1
d_gene: TRBD2
len: 14
v_gene: TRBV10-2
CDR3aa: CASSAAGGAREQFF
CDR3nt: TGCGCCAGCAGTGCTGCGGGAGGGGCTCGTGAGCAGTTCTTC

abundance: -
j_gene: TRBJ1-2
d_gene: -
len: 12
v_gene: TRBV12-3/TRBV12-4
CDR3aa: CASNPEDYGYTF
CDR3nt: TGTGCCAGCAACCCCGAGGACTATGGCTACACCTTC

abundance: many
j_gene: TRBJ2-1
d_gene: TRBD2
len: 15
v_gene: TRBV7-6
CDR3aa: CASSTRDYSYNEQFF
CDR3nt: TGTGCCAGCAGCACACGGGACTATTCCTACAATGAGCAGTTCTTC

abundance: once
j_gene: TRBJ2-3
d_gene: -
len: 17
v_gene: TRBV12-3/TRBV12-4
CDR3aa: CASSLDRIYRGPDTQYF
CDR3nt: TGTGCCAGCAGTTTAGATCGGATCTATAGGGGACCAGATACGCAGTATTTT

abundance: many
j_gene: TRBJ1-2
d_gene: -
len: 15
v_gene: TRBV9
CDR3aa: CASSVASGEVDGYTF
CDR3nt: TGTGCCAGCAGCGTAGCCTCAGGGGAGGTTGATGGCTACACCTTC

abundance: many
j_gene: TRBJ1-2
d_gene: -
len: 13
v_gene: TRBV13
CDR3aa: CASSGLGDYGYTF
CDR3nt: TGTGCCAGCAGCGGCCTAGGGGACTATGGCTACACCTTC

abundance: many
j_gene: TRBJ2-3
d_gene: TRBD2
len: 18
v_gene: TRBV27
CDR3aa: CASSLSLAGGVAADTQYF
CDR3nt: TGTGCCAGCAGTTTGTCGCTAGCGGGAGGGGTGGCCGCAGATACGCAGTATTTT

abundance: -
j_gene: TRBJ2-7
d_gene: TRBD1
len: 12
v_gene: TRBV29-1
CDR3aa: CSVADRGREQYF
CDR3nt: TGCAGCGTTGCGGACAGGGGTCGCGAGCAGTACTTC

abundance: many
j_gene: TRBJ1-1
d_gene: -
len: 14
v_gene: TRBV11-3
CDR3aa: CASSLRRENTEAFF
CDR3nt: TGTGCCAGCAGCTTACGGCGGGAGAACACTGAAGCTTTCTTT

abundance: many
j_gene: TRBJ2-5
d_gene: -
len: 16
v_gene: TRBV7-2
CDR3aa: CASSLRTSVIQETQYF
CDR3nt: TGTGCCAGCAGCTTAAGAACCTCAGTGATCCAAGAGACCCAGTACTTC

abundance: many
j_gene: TRBJ1-2
d_gene: -
len: 14
v_gene: TRBV12-5
CDR3aa: CASGPTGLVYGYTF
CDR3nt: TGTGCTAGTGGTCCTACAGGGTTGGTCTATGGCTACACCTTC

abundance: -
j_gene: TRBJ2-7
d_gene: TRBD1
len: 17
v_gene: TRBV7-9
CDR3aa: CASSVTRPGTGNYEQYF
CDR3nt: TGTGCCAGCAGCGTCACGAGACCCGGGACAGGGAACTACGAGCAGTACTTC

abundance: -
j_gene: TRBJ1-2
d_gene: -
len: 14
v_gene: TRBV7-9
CDR3aa: CASSPGTETYGYTF
CDR3nt: TGTGCCAGCAGCCCCGGGACGGAGACCTATGGCTACACCTTC

abundance: many
j_gene: TRBJ2-7
d_gene: TRBD1
len: 16
v_gene: TRBV7-9
CDR3aa: CASSPSPGQGIYEQYF
CDR3nt: TGTGCCAGCAGCCCCTCCCCGGGACAGGGGATCTACGAGCAGTACTTC

abundance: few
j_gene: TRBJ2-2
d_gene: -
len: 16
v_gene: TRBV7-3
CDR3aa: CASSPAGTVNTGELFF
CDR3nt: TGTGCCAGCAGCCCTGCCGGGACGGTGAACACCGGGGAGCTGTTTTTT

abundance: many
j_gene: TRBJ2-5
d_gene: -
len: 15
v_gene: TRBV7-3
CDR3aa: CASSLTGGREETQYF
CDR3nt: TGTGCCAGCAGCTTAACGGGTGGCAGGGAGGAGACCCAGTACTTC

abundance: many
j_gene: TRBJ2-2
d_gene: -
len: 11
v_gene: TRBV5-1
CDR3aa: CASRDTGELFF
CDR3nt: TGTGCCAGCAGGGACACCGGGGAGCTGTTTTTT

abundance: few
j_gene: TRBJ2-1
d_gene: TRBD1
len: 11
v_gene: TRBV7-9
CDR3aa: CASSVTGGQFF
CDR3nt: TGTGCCAGCAGCGTGACAGGGGGGCAGTTCTTC

abundance: -
j_gene: TRBJ2-7
d_gene: -
len: 13
v_gene: TRBV11-1
CDR3aa: CASGLGQSYEQYF
CDR3nt: TGTGCCAGCGGCCTCGGACAGTCCTACGAGCAGTACTTC

abundance: many
j_gene: TRBJ1-5
d_gene: -
len: 13
v_gene: TRBV12-3/TRBV12-4
CDR3aa: CASSLAINQPQHF
CDR3nt: TGTGCCAGCAGTTTGGCCATCAATCAGCCCCAGCATTTT

abundance: many
j_gene: TRBJ1-2
d_gene: -
len: 19
v_gene: TRBV24-1
CDR3aa: CATSDLEGVGPPPRYGYTF
CDR3nt: TGTGCCACCAGTGATTTGGAGGGTGTGGGGCCGCCACCGCGCTATGGCTACACCTTC

abundance: many
j_gene: TRBJ1-6
d_gene: -
len: 16
v_gene: TRBV28
CDR3aa: CASSFLLGGRNSPLHF
CDR3nt: TGTGCCAGCAGTTTCTTGCTAGGGGGGAGGAACTCACCCCTCCACTTT

abundance: few
j_gene: TRBJ2-1
d_gene: -
len: 15
v_gene: TRBV5-6
CDR3aa: CASSLRGFPYNEQFF
CDR3nt: TGTGCCAGCAGTCTTAGGGGTTTCCCTTACAATGAGCAGTTCTTC

abundance: many
j_gene: TRBJ2-1
d_gene: TRBD2
len: 15
v_gene: TRBV24-1
CDR3aa: CATSAGRGWDNEQFF
CDR3nt: TGTGCCACCAGTGCCGGGCGGGGGTGGGACAATGAGCAGTTCTTC

abundance: few
j_gene: TRBJ2-5
d_gene: TRBD2
len: 15
v_gene: TRBV5-1
CDR3aa: CASTKAAGASETQYF
CDR3nt: TGCGCCAGCACTAAAGCAGCGGGGGCCTCGGAGACCCAGTACTTC

abundance: few
j_gene: TRBJ2-3
d_gene: -
len: 17
v_gene: TRBV5-1
CDR3aa: CASSPGLRGRSTDTQYF
CDR3nt: TGCGCCAGCAGCCCCGGTTTAAGGGGGAGAAGCACAGATACGCAGTATTTT

abundance: few
j_gene: TRBJ1-4
d_gene: TRBD1
len: 15
v_gene: TRBV7-2
CDR3aa: CASSPRGQGSEKLFF
CDR3nt: TGTGCCAGCAGCCCACGGGGACAGGGTAGTGAAAAACTGTTTTTT

abundance: many
j_gene: TRBJ1-1
d_gene: -
len: 15
v_gene: TRBV5-1
CDR3aa: CASSPFQRHNTEAFF
CDR3nt: TGCGCCAGCAGCCCCTTCCAGCGACACAACACTGAAGCTTTCTTT

abundance: many
j_gene: TRBJ1-1
d_gene: -
len: 13
v_gene: TRBV12-3/TRBV12-4
CDR3aa: CASSRGQFTEAFF
CDR3nt: TGTGCCAGCAGTAGGGGACAATTCACTGAAGCTTTCTTT

abundance: few
j_gene: TRBJ2-6
d_gene: -
len: 17
v_gene: TRBV13
CDR3aa: CASSPLSVSSGANVLTF
CDR3nt: TGTGCCAGCAGCCCCCTATCAGTCAGCTCTGGGGCCAACGTCCTGACTTTC

abundance: many
j_gene: TRBJ2-2
d_gene: -
len: 15
v_gene: TRBV5-5
CDR3aa: CASSSGQTNTGELFF
CDR3nt: TGTGCCAGCAGTTCTGGACAGACGAACACCGGGGAGCTGTTTTTT

abundance: many
j_gene: TRBJ1-5
d_gene: -
len: 15
v_gene: TRBV5-1
CDR3aa: CASSPLGGANQPQHF
CDR3nt: TGCGCCAGCAGCCCCCTCGGGGGGGCGAATCAGCCCCAGCATTTT

abundance: many
j_gene: TRBJ2-5
d_gene: -
len: 15
v_gene: TRBV4-3
CDR3aa: CASSQEEAGGETQYF
CDR3nt: TGCGCCAGCAGCCAAGAGGAAGCAGGAGGAGAGACCCAGTACTTC

abundance: few
j_gene: TRBJ2-1
d_gene: -
len: 15
v_gene: TRBV13
CDR3aa: CASSDLGYSYNEQFF
CDR3nt: TGTGCCAGCAGCGACCTCGGATACTCCTACAATGAGCAGTTCTTC

abundance: many
j_gene: TRBJ2-1
d_gene: TRBD2
len: 18
v_gene: TRBV9
CDR3aa: CASSGSLTAGDSYNEQFF
CDR3nt: TGTGCCAGCAGCGGCTCCCTTACAGCGGGAGACTCCTACAATGAGCAGTTCTTC

abundance: many
j_gene: TRBJ1-4
d_gene: TRBD1
len: 15
v_gene: TRBV3-1
CDR3aa: CASSPGQGDNEKLFF
CDR3nt: TGTGCCAGCAGCCCGGGACAGGGAGATAATGAAAAACTGTTTTTT

abundance: few
j_gene: TRBJ1-4
d_gene: -
len: 14
v_gene: TRBV7-9
CDR3aa: CASSLVGTNEKLFF
CDR3nt: TGTGCCAGCAGCTTAGTCGGGACTAATGAAAAACTGTTTTTT

abundance: many
j_gene: TRBJ1-1
d_gene: -
len: 12
v_gene: TRBV20-1
CDR3aa: CSAQQMNTEAFF
CDR3nt: TGCAGTGCCCAACAGATGAACACTGAAGCTTTCTTT

abundance: many
j_gene: TRBJ2-3
d_gene: TRBD2
len: 15
v_gene: TRBV27
CDR3aa: CASTGGSGITDTQYF
CDR3nt: TGTGCCAGCACCGGCGGGAGTGGTATCACAGATACGCAGTATTTT

abundance: many
j_gene: TRBJ2-7
d_gene: TRBD1
len: 13
v_gene: TRBV13
CDR3aa: CASSRGTAYEQYF
CDR3nt: TGTGCCAGCAGCAGAGGGACAGCCTACGAGCAGTACTTC